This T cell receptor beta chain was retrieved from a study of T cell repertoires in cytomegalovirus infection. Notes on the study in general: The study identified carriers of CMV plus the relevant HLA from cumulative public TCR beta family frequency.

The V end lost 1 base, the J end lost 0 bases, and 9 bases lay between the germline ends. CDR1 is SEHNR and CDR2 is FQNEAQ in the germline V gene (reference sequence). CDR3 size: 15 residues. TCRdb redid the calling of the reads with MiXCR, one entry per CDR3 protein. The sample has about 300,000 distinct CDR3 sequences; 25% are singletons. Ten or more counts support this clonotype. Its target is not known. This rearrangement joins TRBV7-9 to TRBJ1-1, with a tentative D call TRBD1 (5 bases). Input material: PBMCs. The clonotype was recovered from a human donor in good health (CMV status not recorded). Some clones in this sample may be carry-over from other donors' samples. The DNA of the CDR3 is TGTGCCAGCAGCTTAGAACCGGGGCTGAACACTGAAGCTTTCTTT. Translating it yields CASSLEPGLNTEAFF.